The sequence of this TCR beta chain was determined in a study of long-term antiretroviral therapy in people with HIV. V lost 8 bases and J lost 4, with 20 bases in between. Germline V gene sequence: CDR1 MGHRA, CDR2 YSYEKL. The CDR3 consists of 15 residues. The run of the v3.0 immunoSEQ assay was at survey level. Clones were read by immunoSEQ multiplex PCR, and TCRdb kept only the in-frame ones, dropping some. The sample has approximately 23,000 clones; around four fifths are singletons. Each donor provided at least one pre-ART PBMC sample and at least two post-ART PBMC samples. Going into DNA extraction, samples held roughly 0.95-10 million cryopreserved PBMC.

The gene calls are TRBV4-1 and TRBJ1-1; possible D gene TRBD1, 5 bases. Sequenced material: unsorted PBMCs, taken about 5.7 years after starting antiretroviral therapy. This TCR was sampled from a man aged 25 to 40 with HIV. CDR3 nucleotides: TGCGCCAGCGGGGAGGGGTTCCAGGCGGGCACTGAAGCTTTCTTT. Amino acid sequence: CASGEGFQAGTEAFF.